The 10 T cell receptor beta chains presented below share a single source sample, sequenced in a study of cytomegalovirus exposure and HLA in healthy donors. The PCR contained 60 Vbeta and 13 Jbeta primers. The data were produced by immunoSEQ multiplex PCR, yet TCRdb's version contains in-frame clones alone and is incomplete. Among 120,000 to 150,000 clones listed, more than 60% were seen once. The sequencing sample was made of PBMCs. These receptors were obtained from a female donor in good health and CMV-seronegative.

The chain couples TRBV27 to TRBJ2-5, with 9 bases matching TRBD1. The J call is doubtful: the DNA matches TRBJ2-7 better. Per the germline V gene, CDR1 is MNHEY and CDR2 is SMNVEV (reference sequence). This CDR3 contains 15 residues. The CDR3 nucleotides read TGTGCCAGCAGTTTAGCCGGGACAGGGAGAAACGAGCAGTACTTC. Translating gives CASSLAGTGRNEQYF.

In the case of this clone: Other DNA variants within this sample encode the same CDR3. The gene calls are TRBV6-5 and TRBJ2-1; the D is unclear. V gave up 5 bases and J gave up 3 bases, with 5 bases separating them. The CDR3 has 12 amino acids. Germline V gene sequence: CDR1 MNHEY, CDR2 SVGAGI. The CDR3, as DNA: TGTGCCAGCAGTCCGGGCTACAATGAGCAGTTCTTC. Translated: CASSPGYNEQFF.

This chain uses TRBV7-3 with TRBJ2-6; D is ambiguous. From germline, CDR1 is SGHTA and CDR2 FQGTGA. This CDR3 is 15 amino acids long. Trimming removed 4 bases at V and 0 bases at J, with 7 bases between. The CDR3 is CASSSRLSGANVLTF. CDR3 in DNA: TGTGCCAGCAGCTCTAGGCTCTCTGGGGCCAACGTCCTGACTTTC.

This chain connects TRBV7-3 to TRBJ2-2, with TRBD1 as a possible D gene (5 bases). The CDR3 consists of 15 residues. Germline values: CDR1 SGHTA, CDR2 FQGTGA. V shed 5 bases and J shed 1 base, with 11 bases lying between them. The CDR3 DNA reads as TGTGCCAGCAGCCCTCAGGGATTGAACACCGGGGAGCTGTTTTTT. Translating gives CASSPQGLNTGELFF. Supplemented by reference TRBV7-3 and TRBJ2-2, the full variable domain reads GAGVSQTPSNKVTEKGKYVELRCDPISGHTALYWYRQSLGQGPEFLIYFQGTGAADDSGLPNDRFFAVRPEGSVSTLKIQRTERGDSAVYLCASSPQGLNTGELFFGEGSRLTVL.

The J gene is TRBJ2-6, the V gene TRBV18; D unresolved. The CDR3 loop spans 16 amino acids. V lost 2 bases and J lost 2, with 10 bases in between. Germline V gives CDR1 KGHSH, CDR2 LQKENI. The CDR3 coding sequence is TGTGCCAGCTCACCATTTCCCATCACTGGGGCCAACGTCCTGACTTTC. It codes for CASSPFPITGANVLTF.

The genes are TRBV6-1 and TRBJ2-1, with TRBD2 matching 7 bases. J gave up 9 bases and V 9 bases, and 14 bases lay outside the gene matches. Germline CDR1 MNHNS, CDR2 SASEGT. The CDR3 runs 14 residues. CDR3 loop: CASRRSGVDGEQFF. Written as DNA, the CDR3 is TGTGCCAGTCGAAGGAGCGGGGTGGATGGTGAGCAGTTCTTC.

Here the CDR3 DNA reads TGTGCCAGCAGCTTAGATCCCAAGAGCTACGAGCAGTACTTC. Encoded protein: CASSLDPKSYEQYF. The V and J genes are TRBV7-2 and TRBJ2-7; no reliable D call. V was shortened by 1 base and J by 3 bases, with 10 bases between the two germline ends. This CDR3 is 14 amino acids long. Per the germline V gene, CDR1 is SGHTA and CDR2 is FQGNSA.

The chain links TRBV6-6 to TRBJ1-3; D perhaps matches TRBD1 (5 bases). V lost 0 bases and J 4 bases, leaving 10 bases between the germline ends. Germline V gene data show CDR1 as MNHNY and CDR2 as SVGAGI (reference sequence). The CDR3 has 15 residues. The chain's CDR3 is CASSYSGQGGNTIYF. CDR3 DNA sequence: TGTGCCAGCAGTTACTCGGGGCAGGGAGGAAACACCATATATTTT.

This chain connects TRBV25-1 to TRBJ1-1; 7 bases fit TRBD1. Germline values: CDR1 MGHDK, CDR2 SYGVNS. The CDR3 spans 13 residues. The V gene end was trimmed by 9 bases and the J gene end by 3 bases; junction bases not matched to a gene: 7. As DNA, the CDR3 is TGTGCCAGTGGGAGGACAGGATACACTGAAGCTTTCTTT. It codes for CASGRTGYTEAFF.

V and J are TRBV6-6 and TRBJ2-7; D perhaps matches TRBD1 (5 bases). V was clipped by 0 bases and J by 3 bases, with 12 bases between them. This CDR3 region has 15 residues. The germline CDR1 and CDR2 sequences are MNHNY and SVGAGI (reference sequence). The CDR3 loop reads CASSYSTDSRYEQYF. DNA of the CDR3: TGTGCCAGCAGTTACTCGACAGACTCCCGCTACGAGCAGTACTTC.